This T cell receptor beta chain was obtained from a study of OX40 agonist ivuxolimab in advanced cancers. Study overall: Two patients with cutaneous melanoma and one with hepatocellular carcinoma, three in total, showed partial responses. General study points: At 0.1 to 3.0 mg/kg, CD4+ and CD8+ blood T cells expanded clonally by week 6. Antigen specificity remained undetermined for the expanded peripheral T cells.

For this clone: What it binds is not known.

CDR3 size: 16 residues. V was clipped by 5 bases and J by 1 base, with 17 bases between them. Germline loops: CDR1 SGHAT, CDR2 FQDESV (reference sequence). Here immunoSEQ multiplex PCR was the method, and the copy in TCRdb shows in-frame clones only, minus some. The repertoire holds about 29,000 clones, with roughly nine tenths as singletons. The receptor was derived from an adult with an advanced solid tumor such as melanoma, head and neck, liver or kidney cancer. Sample: CD4+ or CD8+ T cells sorted from blood, taken in a trial of the OX40 agonist ivuxolimab. The chain has TRBV11-1 and TRBJ1-1; weak D call: TRBD1 (6 bases). The CDR3 reads CASSLRGGGPNTEAFF. CDR3 sequence (DNA): TGTGCCAGCAGCCTCAGAGGGGGGGGCCCGAACACTGAAGCTTTCTTT.